A selection of T cell receptor beta chains follows, all from one sample in a study of CD8 T cells in Susac syndrome. TCRdb recomputed calls from the immunoSEQ multiplex PCR reads with MiXCR, one row per CDR3 protein. Seen here are about 300,000 distinct CDR3 sequences, around 85% observed once, and the top ten hold roughly 0.22%. The sequencing sample was made of CD8+ T cells from PBMCs. The receptor source for this set is a human donor with multiple sclerosis. CDR3s leave out the opening cysteine and the closing phenylalanine or tryptophan. Fields, in order: D gene, V gene, J gene, CDR3 protein. A D gene is named only where the DNA matches it firmly.

.	TRBV30	TRBJ1-2	AWSVSTPWTWDYGYT
.	TRBV28	TRBJ2-7	ASSPETVTSYEQY
.	TRBV27	TRBJ2-3	ASSLVGGSWGRTQY
TRBD1	TRBV6-4	TRBJ2-3	ASSGTGEADTQY
.	TRBV30	TRBJ2-5	AWMNTGYQETQY
.	TRBV29-1	TRBJ1-2	SVDAGSENGYT
.	TRBV7-9	TRBJ1-4	ASSYQGTPNEKLF
TRBD1	TRBV15	TRBJ2-1	ATSGQGVDYNEQF
.	TRBV28	TRBJ2-1	ASSFQGSTTYNEQF
.	TRBV11-2	TRBJ2-1	ASSLVGLMSYNEQF
TRBD1	TRBV11-2	TRBJ2-1	ASSFLDRLYNEQF
.	TRBV28	TRBJ2-5	ASSLDSGMQTQY
.	TRBV7-9	TRBJ2-7	ASSFSPGSLDEQY
TRBD1	TRBV15	TRBJ1-2	ATSRDRDSGFRIGYT
.	TRBV12-3/TRBV12-4	TRBJ1-2	ASSGGPPKNGYT
.	TRBV2	TRBJ2-7	ASVDSPYEQY
.	TRBV5-6	TRBJ1-3	ASSSEGSHTIY
TRBD1	TRBV5-5	TRBJ1-2	ASSRDRVNYGYT
TRBD2	TRBV6-1	TRBJ2-7	ASFAGVYEQY
TRBD1	TRBV6-2/TRBV6-3	TRBJ1-2	ASSATGTGFYGYT
TRBD1	TRBV19	TRBJ1-2	ASSPPGQGVGYGYT
TRBD2	TRBV28	TRBJ2-7	ASGIAGLSLNEQY
.	TRBV6-1	TRBJ2-1	ASSQRGGWQF
TRBD2	TRBV4-3	TRBJ2-1	ASRAGLAMGYEQF
.	TRBV5-4	TRBJ2-5	ASSLMEETQY
TRBD2	TRBV20-1	TRBJ2-3	SASPYLAGAADTQY
.	TRBV20-1	TRBJ2-1	SARDNERAFYNEQF
TRBD2	TRBV29-1	TRBJ2-1	SVTRTSHNEQF
.	TRBV6-1	TRBJ1-2	ASPVQGAPEEYGYT
TRBD1	TRBV5-4	TRBJ2-7	ASSSGGFMYEQY
TRBD1	TRBV19	TRBJ1-5	ASSGAGGGNQPQH
.	TRBV11-2	TRBJ2-3	ASRGASTDTQY
.	TRBV30	TRBJ2-7	AWSVSGAGEQY
.	TRBV9	TRBJ2-3	ASSEGAARWDTQY
.	TRBV12-3/TRBV12-4	TRBJ2-1	ASSFGEQF
TRBD1	TRBV5-5	TRBJ1-2	ASSWDSSNYGYT
TRBD2	TRBV20-1	TRBJ2-1	SARGSSGISEF
TRBD1	TRBV11-2	TRBJ1-1	ASSLFLGQGEDTEAF
.	TRBV7-9	TRBJ2-2	ASSLTTSKYGELF
TRBD2	TRBV27	TRBJ2-1	ASSLVTWEGPYNEQF
TRBD1	TRBV7-9	TRBJ1-2	ASSSGQGFYGYT
.	TRBV28	TRBJ2-7	ASSPTPAIHEQY
TRBD2	TRBV11-2	TRBJ2-7	ASSLESGRYEQY
.	TRBV12-3/TRBV12-4	TRBJ1-1	ASSSYGANTEAF
TRBD1	TRBV29-1	TRBJ2-2	SARQGTGELF
.	TRBV20-1	TRBJ1-5	SARDRKDGNQPQH
TRBD2	TRBV3-1	TRBJ2-3	ASSQGIRGGPPDTQY